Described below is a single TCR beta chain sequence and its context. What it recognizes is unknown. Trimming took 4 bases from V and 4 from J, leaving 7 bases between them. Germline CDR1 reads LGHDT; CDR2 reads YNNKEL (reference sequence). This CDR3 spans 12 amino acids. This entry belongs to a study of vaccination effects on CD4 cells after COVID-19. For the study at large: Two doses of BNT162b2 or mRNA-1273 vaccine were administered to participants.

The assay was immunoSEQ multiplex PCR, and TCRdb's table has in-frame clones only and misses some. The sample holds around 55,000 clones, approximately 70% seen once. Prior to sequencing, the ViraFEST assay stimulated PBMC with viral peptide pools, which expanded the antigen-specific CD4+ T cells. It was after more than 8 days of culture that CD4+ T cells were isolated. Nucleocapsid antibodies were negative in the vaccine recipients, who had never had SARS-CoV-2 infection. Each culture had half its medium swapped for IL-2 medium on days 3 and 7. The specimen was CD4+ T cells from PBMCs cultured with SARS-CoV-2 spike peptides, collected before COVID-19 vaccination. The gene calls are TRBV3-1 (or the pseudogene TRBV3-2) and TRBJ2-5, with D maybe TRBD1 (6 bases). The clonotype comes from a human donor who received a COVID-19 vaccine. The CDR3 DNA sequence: TGTGCCAGCAGCCCAGGGGTAGAGACCCAGTACTTC. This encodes CASSPGVETQYF.